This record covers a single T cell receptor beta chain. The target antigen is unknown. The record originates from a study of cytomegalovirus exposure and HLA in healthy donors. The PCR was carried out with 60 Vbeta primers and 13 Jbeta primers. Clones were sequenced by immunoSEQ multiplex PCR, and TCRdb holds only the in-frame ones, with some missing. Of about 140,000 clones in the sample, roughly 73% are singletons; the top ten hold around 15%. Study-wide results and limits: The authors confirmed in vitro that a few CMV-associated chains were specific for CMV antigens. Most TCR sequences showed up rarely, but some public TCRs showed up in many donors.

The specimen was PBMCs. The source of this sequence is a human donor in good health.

The chain's CDR3 is CASSPNPSGGGETQYF. The CDR3 bases are TGCGCCAGCAGCCCGAATCCTAGCGGGGGAGGAGAGACCCAGTACTTC. J is TRBJ2-5 and V is TRBV5-1; 10 bases are a match to TRBD2. Germline CDR1 is SGHRS and CDR2 is YFSETQ. V shed 4 bases and J 4 bases; nucleotides not matched to a gene: 10. The CDR3 has 16 residues.